The clone carrying this T cell receptor beta chain was picked up a small number of times. Its specificity is unknown. Using CD45RO/CCR7/CD25/CD127/CD95/CD27, CD4+ naive, central memory, regulatory and stem cell-like memory cells were sorted. Since all of the isolated RNA was reverse transcribed, expressed TCRB transcripts were what got sequenced. Clones were read by immunoSEQ multiplex PCR, and TCRdb kept only the in-frame ones, dropping some. Of 300,000 to 350,000 clones listed, around an eighth are singletons. This entry comes from a study of beta chain features in type 1 diabetes. Across the whole study: Researchers looked at roughly 110 million sorted cells across all samples.

The V and J ends lost 3 bases and 6 bases, in that order; junction bases with no gene match: 7. The CDR3 consists of 16 residues. The germline CDR1 and CDR2 sequences are SGHKS and YYEKEE (reference sequence). Study findings and constraints: Researchers report that Type 1 diabetes patients had moderately but significantly shorter TCRB CDR3s across all four CD4+ subsets. The analysis here could not establish whether HLA type shapes TCRB rearrangement. At VDJ recombination sites, type 1 diabetes patients had fewer insertions and more deleted nucleotides.

The sequence was collected from a woman aged 18 to 35 with type 1 diabetes. The chain is built from TRBV5-5 and TRBJ2-3, with 13 bases fitting TRBD2. The sample consisted of naive CD4+ T cells from blood. The CDR3 DNA reads TGTGCCAGCAGCTCAGGACTAGCGGGAGTCGGGGATACGCAGTATTTT. Protein product: CASSSGLAGVGDTQYF.